The clone carrying this T cell receptor beta chain showed up just a few times. The antigen remains undetermined. The data were obtained in a study of T cells in Graves' hyperthyroidism and ophthalmopathy. Study context: Peripheral blood sampling occurred at initial diagnosis, before any treatment. Study results and limitations: Blood also contained most expanded thyroid clonotypes above 0.001.

What was amplified from RNA transcripts were TCR beta CDR3 regions. The primer set for the first-round RT-PCR of the TCR CDR3 was HTBI. TCRdb itself ran the multiplex PCR reads through MiXCR, one entry per CDR3 protein. This table has nearly 750,000 distinct CDR3 sequences, 30% to 40% appearing once. Patients were aged 18 to 65, had disease duration under 2 months, and had newly diagnosed hyperthyroidism. Pregnant or lactating patients were excluded, as were those with uncontrolled infection or other autoimmune disease. The germline V gene has CDR1 DFQATT and CDR2 SNEGSKA (reference sequence). V trimming: 5 bases; J trimming: 13 bases; junction bases outside the gene matches: 12. The CDR3 is made up of 13 amino acids.

The receptor comes from a woman aged 40 to 55 with Graves' hyperthyroidism. The J gene is TRBJ2-5, the V gene TRBV20-1; TRBD2 agrees at 11 bases. The material sequenced was blood. CDR3 in amino acids: CSALGLAGGRLYF. CDR3 bases: TGCAGTGCTCTCGGGCTAGCGGGGGGACGATTGTACTTC.